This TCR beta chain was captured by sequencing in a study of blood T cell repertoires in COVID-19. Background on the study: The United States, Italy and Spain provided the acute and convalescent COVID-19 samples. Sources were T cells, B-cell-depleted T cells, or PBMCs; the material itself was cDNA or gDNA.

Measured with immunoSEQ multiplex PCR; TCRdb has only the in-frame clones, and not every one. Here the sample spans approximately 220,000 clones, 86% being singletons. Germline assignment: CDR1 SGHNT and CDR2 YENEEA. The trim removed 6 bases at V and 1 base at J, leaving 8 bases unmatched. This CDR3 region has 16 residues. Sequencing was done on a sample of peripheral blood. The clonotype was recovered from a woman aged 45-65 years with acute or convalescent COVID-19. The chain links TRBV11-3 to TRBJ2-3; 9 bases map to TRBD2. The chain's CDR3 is CASSLLAGRRTDTQYF. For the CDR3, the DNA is TGTGCCAGCAGTCTCCTAGCGGGACGTCGCACAGATACGCAGTATTTT.